These 20 T cell receptor beta chains were all obtained from the same sample, sequenced in a study of identical twins. TCRdb passed the 5' RACE reads through MiXCR, listing each CDR3 protein once. The sample yields 1.5 million to 2 million distinct CDR3 sequences, about 31% seen once. Material: cord blood. These receptors were obtained from a newborn girl in good health.

This clonotype has just a few counts. The CDR3: CASSYSTRGTDTQYF. CDR3 bases: TGTGCCAGCAGTTACTCGACCAGGGGCACAGATACGCAGTATTTT. The chain is built from TRBV6-2 or TRBV6-3 and TRBJ2-3; maybe TRBD1 (5 bases). This CDR3 spans 15 amino acids. Trimming took off 0 bases at V and 1 base at J, with 8 bases between the two ends. The V gene's germline CDR1 is MNHEY and CDR2 SVGEGT.

The chain uses TRBV7-2 and TRBJ1-6; 7 nucleotides align to TRBD1. Germline trimming cut 2 bases from V and 7 bases from J; bases unmatched to any gene: 5. Germline CDR1 SGHTA, CDR2 FQGNSA. The CDR3 is made up of 15 amino acids. CDR3 loop: CASSLKTGTNSPLHF. Here the CDR3 DNA reads TGTGCCAGCAGCTTAAAGACAGGGACGAATTCACCCCTCCACTTT.

Ten or more counts support this clonotype. In DNA, the CDR3 is TGCAGTGCTACGACTTTGCTAGGGATGATCTATGAGCAGTTCTTC. Its protein product is CSATTLLGMIYEQFF. The chain joins TRBV20-1 to TRBJ2-1, with unresolved D. The germline CDR1 and CDR2 sequences are DFQATT and SNEGSKA (reference sequence). This CDR3 spans 15 amino acids. V lost 4 bases and J lost 8, with 21 bases in between.

The V call is TRBV20-1, the J call TRBJ2-3; D uncertain. V was cut by 6 bases and J by 6 bases, with 10 bases left in between. The CDR3 is 11 residues long. CDR1 is DFQATT and CDR2 is SNEGSKA in the germline V gene (reference sequence). Here the CDR3 DNA reads TGCAGTGCCCCTCACTATGATACGCAGTATTTT. As protein: CSAPHYDTQYF.

A few counts support this clonotype. CDR3 nucleotide sequence: TGTGCCACCAATAAGATCGGCGAGCAGTACTTC. It translates to CATNKIGEQYF. The chain combines TRBV28 with TRBJ2-7; D is ambiguous. Trimming removed 10 bases at V and 6 bases at J, with 13 bases between. The CDR3 loop spans 11 amino acids. Germline V gives CDR1 MDHEN, CDR2 SYDVKM. Based on the CDR3 plus reference TRBV28 and TRBJ2-7, the full variable domain is DVKVTQSSRYLVKRTGEKVFLECVQDMDHENMFWYRQDPGLGLRLIYFSYDVKMKEKGDIPEGYSVSREKKERFSLILESASTNQTSMYLCATNKIGEQYFGPGTRLTVT.

This clonotype was picked up many times. V gene TRBV12-3 or TRBV12-4 combines with J gene TRBJ2-5; 12 nucleotides agree with TRBD1. The CDR3 runs to 14 residues. Trimming removed 4 bases from V and 5 bases from J; junction bases left unmatched: 2. Here the CDR3 reads CASSWDRGRETQYF. In DNA form, the CDR3 reads TGTGCCAGCAGTTGGGACAGGGGGCGCGAGACCCAGTACTTC.

This clonotype has at least ten counts. The rearrangement uses TRBV20-1 and TRBJ1-6; TRBD1 matches at 9 bases. The CDR3 runs to 14 residues. The trim removed 3 bases at V and 3 bases at J, leaving 0 bases unmatched. Germline V gene sequence: CDR1 DFQATT, CDR2 SNEGSKA (reference sequence). The CDR3 nucleotides are TGCAGTGCTAGGACAGGGGGCTATAATTCACCCCTCCACTTT. Encoded protein: CSARTGGYNSPLHF.

J is TRBJ2-1 and V is TRBV6-2 or TRBV6-3; no definite D call. The CDR3 totals 15 residues. Looked up from germline, CDR1 is MNHEY and CDR2 is SVGEGT. V lost 6 bases to trimming and J lost 4 bases, with 16 bases between them. The CDR3 loop is CASSSKTLPYNEQFF. The CDR3 DNA sequence: TGTGCCAGCAGCTCAAAGACTCTCCCTTACAATGAGCAGTTCTTC.

The chain has TRBV3-1 and TRBJ1-5, with unresolved D. Germline loops: CDR1 LGHDT, CDR2 YNNKEL (reference sequence). Trimming left V 1 base short and J 0 bases short, with 10 bases between. This CDR3 is built from 16 residues. CDR3 in DNA: TGTGCCAGCAGCCAAGGGGGTCAATATAGCAATCAGCCCCAGCATTTT. This gives the protein CASSQGGQYSNQPQHF.

The V call is TRBV4-2, the J call TRBJ2-3; 10 bases agree with TRBD2. CDR1 and CDR2 (germline): LGHNA, YNFKEQ. V was pared by 4 bases and J by 1 base, with 5 bases of the junction left unmatched. The CDR3 is 16 amino acids. The chain's CDR3 is CASSPAGTSGTDTQYF. CDR3 nucleotides: TGTGCCAGCAGCCCTGCCGGGACTAGCGGCACAGATACGCAGTATTTT.

The V call is TRBV6-5, the J call TRBJ2-3; D unresolved. V dropped 0 bases and J dropped 3 bases, with 7 bases sitting between them. The CDR3 has 14 residues. Germline V gene lookup returns CDR1 MNHEY and CDR2 SVGAGI. In DNA, the CDR3 is TGTGCCAGCAGTTACTCGAAGGTGACAGATACGCAGTATTTT. It codes for CASSYSKVTDTQYF.

CDR3: CASSAPTGWSTDTQYF. In DNA form, the CDR3 reads TGTGCCAGCAGTGCACCCACAGGGTGGAGCACAGATACGCAGTATTTT. J is TRBJ2-3 and V is TRBV6-1; TRBD1 might be the D (6 bases). This CDR3 region has 16 residues. The V gene lost 4 bases and the J gene lost 0 bases, with 14 bases spanning the gap. Germline assignment: CDR1 MNHNS and CDR2 SASEGT.

Comments on this clonotype: It may be a read error: a sequence one base away is much more abundant. The chain combines TRBV7-9 with TRBJ2-1, with 10 bases that match TRBD2. Germline V gene lookup returns CDR1 SEHNR and CDR2 FQNEAQ (reference sequence). The CDR3 covers 16 residues. The CDR3 here is CASSPPGLATYNVQFF. CDR3 DNA: TGTGCCAGCAGCCCACCGGGACTAGCGACTTACAATGTGCAGTTCTTC.

Here the CDR3 DNA reads TGCAGTGCTAGCCCACTAGCGGGTTCCTACGAGCAGTACTTC. Its protein is CSASPLAGSYEQYF. V gene TRBV20-1 combines with J gene TRBJ2-7; 9 bases line up with TRBD2. CDR1 is DFQATT, CDR2 SNEGSKA, per germline (reference sequence). V gave up 3 bases and J gave up 1 base; unmatched junction bases: 4. This CDR3 comprises 14 residues.

This clonotype appeared a few times. The chain recombines TRBV20-1 with TRBJ2-1, with D maybe TRBD2 (7 bases). The CDR3 loop spans 14 amino acids. Trimming left V 7 bases short and J 4 bases short, with 17 bases between. Germline values: CDR1 DFQATT, CDR2 SNEGSKA (reference sequence). The CDR3, as DNA: TGCAGTGTAAGCCGGGGGGCCAGTTACAATGAGCAGTTCTTC. It is translated as CSVSRGASYNEQFF.

This chain links TRBV7-2 with TRBJ1-1; 8 nucleotides agree with TRBD1. Germline trimming cut 2 bases from V and 0 bases from J; bases unmatched to any gene: 8. Germline V gives CDR1 SGHTA, CDR2 FQGNSA. The CDR3 contains 17 residues. The CDR3, as DNA: TGTGCCAGCAGCTTAAGAGCCCCAGGGGGCCTGAACACTGAAGCTTTCTTT. As protein: CASSLRAPGGLNTEAFF.

The rearrangement links TRBV5-1 to TRBJ1-6; TRBD1 aligns across 7 bases. The CDR3 spans 14 residues. The J segment lost 10 bases and the V segment lost 4 bases, leaving 8 bases of the junction unmatched. Germline-derived CDR1 and CDR2 are SGHRS and YFSETQ. CDR3 coding DNA: TGCGCCAGCAGCATACAGGGGTCTGAATCACCCCTCCACTTT. Protein: CASSIQGSESPLHF. Full variable domain (missing parts from reference TRBV5-1 and TRBJ1-6): KAGVTQTPRYLIKTRGQQVTLSCSPISGHRSVSWYQQTPGQGLQFLFEYFSETQRNKGNFPGRFSGRQFSNSRSEMNVSTLELGDSALYLCASSIQGSESPLHFGNGTRLTVT.

The chain links TRBV9 to TRBJ2-7; 14 bases agree with TRBD2. V was clipped by 4 bases and J by 0 bases; unmatched bases: 9. This CDR3 spans 18 amino acids. Germline-derived CDR1 and CDR2 are SGDLS and YYNGEE. The CDR3 loop is CASSPNPGTSGSSYEQYF. The CDR3 DNA follows: TGTGCCAGCAGCCCAAACCCCGGGACTAGCGGGAGCTCCTACGAGCAGTACTTC. The full variable domain, in which reference TRBV9 and TRBJ2-7 provide the parts outside the CDR3, is DSGVTQTPKHLITATGQRVTLRCSPRSGDLSVYWYQQSLDQGLQFLIQYYNGEERAKGNILERFSAQQFPDLHSELNLSSLELGDSALYFCASSPNPGTSGSSYEQYFGPGTRLTVT.

V gene TRBV10-3 combines with J gene TRBJ2-3, with D perhaps being TRBD1 or TRBD2 (5 bases each). There are 12 residues in the CDR3. Trimming removed 6 bases from V and 5 bases from J, with 9 bases in between. CDR1 is ENHRY and CDR2 is SYGVKD in the germline V gene. The CDR3 coding sequence is TGTGCCATCAGGGGGGTCGAAGATACGCAGTATTTT. It is translated as CAIRGVEDTQYF.

V gene TRBV5-1 combines with J gene TRBJ1-1; unclear D gene. There are 14 residues in the CDR3. With 0 bases removed from V and 9 bases from J, the gap between germline ends came to 15 bases. CDR1 and CDR2 from the germline V gene are SGHRS and YFSETQ. The CDR3 DNA reads as TGCGCCAGCAGCTTGGATGTAGGGCTCCCGAAAGCTTTCTTT. This sequence encodes CASSLDVGLPKAFF. The whole variable domain, remainder taken from reference TRBV5-1 and TRBJ1-1, is KAGVTQTPRYLIKTRGQQVTLSCSPISGHRSVSWYQQTPGQGLQFLFEYFSETQRNKGNFPGRFSGRQFSNSRSEMNVSTLELGDSALYLCASSLDVGLPKAFFGQGTRLTVV.